This note documents a single T cell receptor (beta chain) sequence. The CDR3 covers 14 residues. The trim removed 6 bases at V and 4 bases at J, leaving 3 bases unmatched. CDR1 and CDR2 (germline): LNHDA, SQIVND (reference sequence). The sample belongs to a study of blood T cell repertoires in COVID-19. Assay used: immunoSEQ multiplex PCR; TCRdb lists only in-frame clones, some missing. The repertoire consists of some 290,000 clones, with around 87% occurring once and the leading ten covering about 2%. The sequence was obtained from a woman in her 50s who had recovered from COVID-19. The chain joins TRBV19 to TRBJ2-5, with TRBD2 identical over 12 bases. The specimen was peripheral blood. CDR3 coding DNA: TGTGCCAGTAGCCCGACTAGCGGGGGAGAGACCCAGTACTTC. Translation gives CASSPTSGGETQYF.